This T cell receptor (beta chain) was profiled in a study of early T cells in non-severe SARS-CoV-2 infection. Study context: Sequenced material consisted of bulk RNA (from unsorted whole blood), and chains were unpaired. Points from the study as a whole: CD4 and private specificities were missed by VDJdb matching, which favored anti-spike CD8 responses.

This clonotype was seen repeatedly, ten times or more. Its antigen is unidentified. Researchers tagged individual cDNA molecules with unique molecular identifiers. MiXCR, run by TCRdb on the 5' RACE reads, gives a single entry per CDR3 protein. There are about 30,000 distinct CDR3 sequences in the sample; more than 4.5% occur only once, and about 3.5% lies in the top ten. The CDR3 is 15 residues long. CDR1 and CDR2 (germline): MDHEN, SYDVKM. Trimming at V came to 10 bases and at J to 1 base, leaving 13 bases not matched to a gene. The clonotype was recovered from an adult who was a healthcare worker with PCR-confirmed SARS-CoV-2 infection or an uninfected control (not recorded which). This sequence joins TRBV28 and TRBJ2-7; 7 bases line up with TRBD1. The sample consisted of whole blood. In DNA form, the CDR3 reads TGTGCCACCCTACCCTCGGACAGGCAGTCCTACGAGCAGTACTTC. Encoded protein: CATLPSDRQSYEQYF.